This is a list of T cell receptor beta chains from one sample in a study of a mutant IDH1 vaccine in newly diagnosed glioma. Repertoires were generated with immunoSEQ multiplex PCR, while TCRdb's copy carries only in-frame clones and drops some. This sample has fewer than 45,000 clones, with around 80% found just once. The sample here was PBMCs, taken from a glioma patient treated with radiotherapy, temozolomide or both. These receptors were obtained from a man aged 35-49 years with glioma. Some clones in this sample may be carry-over from other donors' samples. Both conserved end residues are part of each CDR3. Fields, in order: J gene, V gene, CDR3 protein.

TRBJ2-7,TRBV15,CATSGPMAGEPGQILEQYF
TRBJ1-2,TRBV2,CASREFNYGYTF
TRBJ2-2,TRBV5-8,CASLDRDDIDYKDTGELFF
TRBJ1-1,TRBV19,CASSAPRQGNTEAFF
TRBJ2-7,TRBV5-5,CASSLVSQTYEQYF
TRBJ1-5,TRBV7-6,CASSPSPEGGQPQHF
TRBJ1-1,TRBV4-3,CASSQVRGTAEAFF
TRBJ2-7,TRBV5-6,CASSRGRSYEQYF
TRBJ1-1,TRBV6-6,CAGSRGAAEAFF
TRBJ2-7,TRBV30,CAWSPDRDYEQYF
TRBJ2-7,TRBV19,CASRAGPDSRQYF
TRBJ1-4,TRBV5-1,CASSEDVTNEKLFF
TRBJ2-7,TRBV29-1,CSVVGQLEQYF
TRBJ1-6,TRBV27,CASSLQGQTTYNSPLHF
TRBJ2-5,TRBV9,CASSVGGGKETQYF
TRBJ2-2,TRBV28,CAGLLSGGTGELFF
TRBJ2-5,TRBV5-8,CASSSGDWTVKETQYF
TRBJ2-3,TRBV7-9,CASSLITDTQYF
TRBJ2-2,TRBV10-3,CAISESAGATNTGELFF
TRBJ1-1,TRBV6-1,CASSGTGAYTEAFF
TRBJ2-3,TRBV13,CATGGRGNTQYF
TRBJ1-1,TRBV5-1,CASSLDRMNTEAFF
TRBJ1-2,TRBV27,CASSYQGKDYGYTF
TRBJ2-3,TRBV6-5,CASKTASGGDTQYF
TRBJ2-1,TRBV13,CASSKTSGGVNEQFF
TRBJ1-5,TRBV5-1,CASSTGGEQPQHF
TRBJ1-5,TRBV15,CATSRDFSSNQPQHF
TRBJ2-3,TRBV6-5,CASSSSGPKRGDTQYF
TRBJ2-3,TRBV29-1,CSGIARGSTDTQYF
TRBJ2-3,TRBV6-1,CASSDGLAGVTDTQYF
TRBJ1-2,TRBV18,CASSPEIQANYGYTF
TRBJ1-2,TRBV30,CAWSGQGFYGYTF
TRBJ2-7,TRBV4-1,CASSHRDSRSYEQYF
TRBJ1-3,TRBV6-5,CASSRQGKSGNTIYF
TRBJ2-6,TRBV6-4,CASSEDNSGANVLTF
TRBJ1-1,TRBV30,CAWRGEGGAHEAFF
TRBJ2-1,TRBV5-1,CASSLVLTPNEQFF
TRBJ1-1,TRBV10-3,CAISESLQENTEAFF
TRBJ1-1,TRBV4-3,CASSQDIGQGMTEAFF
TRBJ1-6,TRBV30,CAWSVPGTGGSPLHF
TRBJ1-4,TRBV5-1,CASSLGARGHEKLFF
TRBJ1-1,TRBV19,CASSARQLEAFF
TRBJ1-1,TRBV5-4,CASSFQDRGHEAFF
TRBJ2-7,TRBV4-1,CASSQGQQVLAAYEQYF
TRBJ1-5,TRBV4-1,CASSQESGIYSNQPQHF
TRBJ2-1,TRBV5-4,CASSLEGQRSNEQFF
TRBJ2-1,TRBV27,CASSETGRGQFF
TRBJ2-7,TRBV2,CASSGEKGIYEQYF
TRBJ1-3,TRBV10-3,CAISTGGTGNTIYF
TRBJ2-7,TRBV19,CASSMGAFYEQYF
TRBJ1-1,TRBV7-9,CASSLERGVTEAFF
TRBJ2-5,TRBV10-1,CASSAGIGAETQYF
TRBJ1-1,TRBV9,CASSVTPDNLNTEAFF
TRBJ2-3,TRBV4-1,CASSSPRGGPPTDTQYF